A selection of T cell receptor beta chains follows, all from one sample in a study of cytomegalovirus exposure and HLA in healthy donors. Produced via immunoSEQ multiplex PCR; TCRdb's table is partial and in-frame only. The sample carries some 200,000 clones, approximately 88% recorded once. The specimen sequenced was PBMCs. The origin of the receptors is a boy aged 2 to 10 in good health and CMV-seronegative. CDR3s include the opening cysteine and the closing phenylalanine or tryptophan. D genes are given only for firm matches. Clone sizes are given selectively: once, few, many, or a class where the clone is expanded.

CASSSIGGANEKLFF	TGTGCCAGCAGCTCAATCGGAGGGGCTAATGAAAAACTGTTTTTT	TRBJ1-4	NA	NA	TRBV7-9
CASSLRTSGSNEQFF	TGTGCCAGCAGCTTACGGACTAGCGGGAGCAATGAGCAGTTCTTC	TRBJ2-1	NA	TRBD2	TRBV13
CASRGQGVYNEQFF	TGCGCCAGCAGGGGACAGGGGGTTTACAATGAGCAGTTCTTC	TRBJ2-1	NA	TRBD1	TRBV5-1
CASSIGAGSYEQYF	TGTGCCAGTAGTATAGGAGCGGGCTCCTACGAGCAGTACTTC	TRBJ2-7	NA	NA	TRBV19
CASSMSGTGVQGYTF	TGTGCCAGCAGTATGTCCGGGACAGGGGTGCAAGGCTACACCTTC	TRBJ1-2	NA	TRBD1	TRBV28
CASSGRGQDSNQPQHF	TGTGCCAGCAGTGGCCGCGGACAGGATAGCAATCAGCCCCAGCATTTT	TRBJ1-5	NA	TRBD1	TRBV2
CASSLTFDGEQYF	TGTGCCAGCAGCTTGACCTTCGACGGGGAGCAGTACTTC	TRBJ2-5	NA	NA	TRBV5-4
CAISESSGVNTGELFF	TGTGCCATCAGTGAGTCGAGCGGGGTGAACACCGGGGAGCTGTTTTTT	TRBJ2-2	once	TRBD2	TRBV10-3
CASSLGTSDWNEQFF	TGTGCCAGCAGCTTAGGGACTAGCGATTGGAATGAGCAGTTCTTC	TRBJ2-1	NA	TRBD2	TRBV11-3
CASSGTSYSTDTQYF	TGTGCCAGCAGTGGGACAAGCTATAGCACAGATACGCAGTATTTT	TRBJ2-3	NA	NA	TRBV6-1
CASSRGTGNSYEQYF	TGTGCCAGCAGCCGCGGGACAGGGAACTCCTACGAGCAGTACTTC	TRBJ2-7	NA	TRBD1	TRBV5-4
CASSIGEKAFF	TGTGCCAGTAGTATAGGGGAGAAAGCTTTCTTT	TRBJ1-1	once	NA	TRBV19
CASSLPGQGYGYTF	TGTGCCAGCAGCTTACCGGGACAGGGCTATGGCTACACCTTC	TRBJ1-2	few	TRBD1	TRBV5-6